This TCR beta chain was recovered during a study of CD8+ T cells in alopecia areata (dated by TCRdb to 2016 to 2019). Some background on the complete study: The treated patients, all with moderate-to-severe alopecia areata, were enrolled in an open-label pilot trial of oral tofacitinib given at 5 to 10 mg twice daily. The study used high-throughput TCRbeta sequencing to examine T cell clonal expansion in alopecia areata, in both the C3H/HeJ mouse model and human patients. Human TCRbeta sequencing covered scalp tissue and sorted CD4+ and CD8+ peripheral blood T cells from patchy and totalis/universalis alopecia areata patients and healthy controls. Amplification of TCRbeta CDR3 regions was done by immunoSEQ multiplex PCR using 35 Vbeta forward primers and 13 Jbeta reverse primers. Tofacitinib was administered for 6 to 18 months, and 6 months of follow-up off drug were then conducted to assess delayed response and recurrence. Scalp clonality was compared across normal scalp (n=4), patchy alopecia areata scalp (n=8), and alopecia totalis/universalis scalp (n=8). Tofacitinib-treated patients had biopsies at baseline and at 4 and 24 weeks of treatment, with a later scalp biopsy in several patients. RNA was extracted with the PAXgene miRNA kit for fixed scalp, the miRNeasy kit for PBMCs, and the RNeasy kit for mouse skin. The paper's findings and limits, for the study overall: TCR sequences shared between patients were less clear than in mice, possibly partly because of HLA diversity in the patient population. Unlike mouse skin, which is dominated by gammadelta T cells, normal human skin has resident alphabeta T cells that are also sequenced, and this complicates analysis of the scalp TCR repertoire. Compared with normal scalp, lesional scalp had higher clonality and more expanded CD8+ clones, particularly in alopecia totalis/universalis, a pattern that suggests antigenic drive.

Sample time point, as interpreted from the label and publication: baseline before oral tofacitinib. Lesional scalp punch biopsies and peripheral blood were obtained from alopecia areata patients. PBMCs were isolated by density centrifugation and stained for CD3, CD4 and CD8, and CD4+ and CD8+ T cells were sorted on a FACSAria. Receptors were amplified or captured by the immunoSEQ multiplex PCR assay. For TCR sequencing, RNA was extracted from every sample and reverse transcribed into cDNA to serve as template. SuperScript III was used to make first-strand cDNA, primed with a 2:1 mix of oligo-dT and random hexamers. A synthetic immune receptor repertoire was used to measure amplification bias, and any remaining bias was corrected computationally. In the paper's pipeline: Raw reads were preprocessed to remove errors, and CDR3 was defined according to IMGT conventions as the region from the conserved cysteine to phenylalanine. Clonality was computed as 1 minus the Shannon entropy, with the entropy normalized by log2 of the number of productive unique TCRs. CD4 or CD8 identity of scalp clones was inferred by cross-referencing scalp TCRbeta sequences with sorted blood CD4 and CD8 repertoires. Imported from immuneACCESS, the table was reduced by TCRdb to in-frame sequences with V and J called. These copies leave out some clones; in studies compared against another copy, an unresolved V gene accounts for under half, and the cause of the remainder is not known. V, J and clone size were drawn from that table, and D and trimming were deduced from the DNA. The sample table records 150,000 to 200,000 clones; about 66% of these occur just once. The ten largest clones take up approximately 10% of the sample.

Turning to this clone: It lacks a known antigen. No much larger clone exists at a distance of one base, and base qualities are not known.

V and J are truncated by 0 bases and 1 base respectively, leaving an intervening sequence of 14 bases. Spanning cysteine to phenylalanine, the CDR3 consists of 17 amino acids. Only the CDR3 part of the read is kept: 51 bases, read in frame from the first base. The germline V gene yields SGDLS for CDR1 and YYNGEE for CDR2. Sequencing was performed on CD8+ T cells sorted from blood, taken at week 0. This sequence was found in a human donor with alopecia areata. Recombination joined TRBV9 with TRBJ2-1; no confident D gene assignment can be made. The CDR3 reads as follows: CASSVVAYRSSYNEQFF. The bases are TGTGCCAGCAGCGTAGTTGCCTACAGATCGTCCTACAATGAGCAGTTCTTC.